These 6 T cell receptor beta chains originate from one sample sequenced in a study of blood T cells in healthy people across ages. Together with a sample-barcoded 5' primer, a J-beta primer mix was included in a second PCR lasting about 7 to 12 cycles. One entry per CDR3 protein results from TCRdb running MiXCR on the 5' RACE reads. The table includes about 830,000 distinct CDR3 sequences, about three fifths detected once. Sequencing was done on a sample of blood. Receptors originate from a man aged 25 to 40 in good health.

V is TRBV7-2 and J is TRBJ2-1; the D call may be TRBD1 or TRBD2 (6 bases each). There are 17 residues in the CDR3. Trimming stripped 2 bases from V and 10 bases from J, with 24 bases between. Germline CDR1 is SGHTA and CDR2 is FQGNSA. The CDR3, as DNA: TGTGCCAGCAGCTTACTCCCGACAGGAGGGGGATTTGGGGAGCAGTTCTTC. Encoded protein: CASSLLPTGGGFGEQFF.

CDR3 nucleotides: TGTGCCTGGAGGTCAGCCGGGGTCTCCTACAATGAGCAGTTCTTC. Encoded protein: CAWRSAGVSYNEQFF. V and J are TRBV30 and TRBJ2-1; D possibly corresponds to TRBD2 (5 bases). From germline, CDR1 is GTSNPN and CDR2 SVGIG (reference sequence). The ends were cut back, 3 bases at V and 0 bases at J, with 12 bases in the middle. The CDR3 extends over 15 amino acids. The full variable domain, in which reference TRBV30 and TRBJ2-1 provide the parts outside the CDR3, is SQTIHQWPATLVQPVGSPLSLECTVEGTSNPNLYWYRQAAGRGLQLLFYSVGIGQISSEVPQNLSASRPQDRQFILSSKKLLLSDSGFYLCAWRSAGVSYNEQFFGPGTRLTVL.

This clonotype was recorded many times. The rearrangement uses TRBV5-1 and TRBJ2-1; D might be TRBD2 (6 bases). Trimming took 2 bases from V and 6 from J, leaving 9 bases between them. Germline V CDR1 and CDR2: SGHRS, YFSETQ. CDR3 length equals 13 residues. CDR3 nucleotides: TGCGCCAGCAGCTTAGGACTAACCAATGAGCAGTTCTTC. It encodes CASSLGLTNEQFF.

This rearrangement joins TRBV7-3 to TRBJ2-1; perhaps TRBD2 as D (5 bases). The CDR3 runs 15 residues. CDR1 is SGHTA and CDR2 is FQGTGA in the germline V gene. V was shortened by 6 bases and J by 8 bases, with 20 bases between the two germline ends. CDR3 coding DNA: TGTGCCAGCAGTCAAGCGGCGAGAGGGTCGGATGAGCAGTTCTTC. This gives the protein CASSQAARGSDEQFF.

This CDR3 is CASSPVGPRGDEQFF. The CDR3 DNA sequence: TGTGCCAGCAGCCCAGTGGGTCCAAGAGGGGATGAGCAGTTCTTC. The rearrangement joins TRBV9 to TRBJ2-1; either TRBD1 or TRBD2 may supply D (5 bases each). Looked up from germline, CDR1 is SGDLS and CDR2 is YYNGEE. The germline V and J ends were trimmed by 4 bases and 8 bases, with 19 bases remaining between them. The CDR3 covers 15 residues.

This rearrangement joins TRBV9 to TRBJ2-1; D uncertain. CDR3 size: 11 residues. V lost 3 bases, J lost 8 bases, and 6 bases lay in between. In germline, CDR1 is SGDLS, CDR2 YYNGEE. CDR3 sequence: CASSEGDEQFF. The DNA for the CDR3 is TGTGCCAGCAGCGAGGGCGATGAGCAGTTCTTC.